A single sample gave rise to the 10 T cell receptor beta chains below, sequenced in a study of PD-1 blockade in classical Hodgkin lymphoma. Data came from immunoSEQ multiplex PCR; TCRdb stores just in-frame clones and leaves some out. The data contain about 36,000 clones, roughly two thirds of them singletons. With no exception, relapse followed autologous stem cell transplantation in all patients, and brentuximab vedotin exposure varied. This sample comprised peripheral blood mononuclear cells (PBMCs), obtained before the second cycle of nivolumab. These receptors all stem from a human donor with classical Hodgkin lymphoma.

This rearrangement joins TRBV29-1 to TRBJ2-3, with D maybe TRBD1 (6 bases). The germline gives CDR1 SQVTM, CDR2 ANQGSEA. Trimming removed 1 base at V and 7 bases at J, with 18 bases between. The CDR3 is 15 amino acids. The CDR3 protein is CSVEGTVGRMYTQYF. The DNA for the CDR3 is TGCAGCGTTGAAGGGACAGTGGGCCGAATGTATACGCAGTATTTT.

The CDR3 coding sequence is TGTGCCAGCAGTATATCCGGGACAGGGAATTTTTACGAGCAGTACTTC. Translating it yields CASSISGTGNFYEQYF. V is TRBV6-6 and J is TRBJ2-7; the match to TRBD1 covers 9 bases. This CDR3 region has 16 residues. Germline values: CDR1 MNHNY, CDR2 SVGAGI (reference sequence). V was clipped by 5 bases and J by 4 bases; unmatched bases: 12.

This chain uses TRBV5-6 with TRBJ2-1; D is unresolved. This CDR3 is built from 15 residues. Germline CDR1 is SGHDT and CDR2 is YYEEEE. Trimming took off 1 base at V and 0 bases at J, with 8 bases between the two ends. DNA of the CDR3: TGTGCCAGCAGCTTGAGGATGCCCTCCTACAATGAGCAGTTCTTC. It encodes CASSLRMPSYNEQFF.

The chain employs TRBV14 and TRBJ1-6, with a tentative D call TRBD1 (6 bases). Germline CDR1 SGHDN, CDR2 FVKESK. This CDR3 comprises 15 residues. Trimming shortened V by 1 base and J by 6 bases, and 10 bases separated the two germline ends. CDR3 coding DNA: TGTGCCAGCAGCCAAGGAGGGGGGGGTAATTCACCCCTCCACTTT. Translation gives CASSQGGGGNSPLHF.

This clone was observed a handful of times. Here the CDR3 DNA reads TGTGCCAGCAGCTACAGTTATCAGCCCCAGCATTTT. Translated, it gives CASSYSYQPQHF. The rearrangement joins TRBV7-9 to TRBJ1-5; no clear D. CDR3 length: 12 residues. Germline V gene sequence: CDR1 SEHNR, CDR2 FQNEAQ (reference sequence). Trimming took off 4 bases at V and 5 bases at J, with 6 bases between the two ends.

The V gene is TRBV28, the J gene TRBJ2-1; TRBD2 matches 10 bases. Germline V gene sequence: CDR1 MDHEN, CDR2 SYDVKM. The CDR3 is made up of 18 amino acids. The V gene end was trimmed by 8 bases and the J gene end by 1 base; junction bases not matched to a gene: 14. CDR3 residues: CASAGSGRAFFSYNEQFF. The CDR3 nucleotides read TGTGCCAGCGCTGGAAGCGGGAGGGCCTTTTTTTCCTACAATGAGCAGTTCTTC. Looking up the rest from reference TRBV28 and TRBJ2-1 gives the full variable domain: DVKVTQSSRYLVKRTGEKVFLECVQDMDHENMFWYRQDPGLGLRLIYFSYDVKMKEKGDIPEGYSVSREKKERFSLILESASTNQTSMYLCASAGSGRAFFSYNEQFFGPGTRLTVL.

The CDR3 DNA reads as TGTGCCAGCAGCATGACAGGAGAAGCTTTCTTT. Protein product: CASSMTGEAFF. The chain carries TRBV7-9 and TRBJ1-1, with D maybe TRBD1 (6 bases). V lost 5 bases and J 8 bases, leaving 9 bases between the germline ends. There are 11 residues in the CDR3. Germline loops: CDR1 SEHNR, CDR2 FQNEAQ (reference sequence).

The J gene is TRBJ1-2, the V gene TRBV6-6, with no clear D. The CDR3 has 12 residues. V was pared by 0 bases and J by 7 bases, with 6 bases between. Germline loops: CDR1 MNHNY, CDR2 SVGAGI (reference sequence). CDR3 bases: TGTGCCAGCAGTTACTCGATAGGTGGCTACACCTTC. This codes for CASSYSIGGYTF.

The V call is TRBV5-1, the J call TRBJ1-1; 9 bases are a match to TRBD1. With 4 bases clipped from V and 4 bases from J, the junction kept 8 bases outside the gene matches. CDR3 length: 15 amino acids. The germline CDR1 and CDR2 sequences are SGHRS and YFSETQ. DNA of the CDR3: TGCGCCAGCAGCGTTTCCGGGACAGGGTTCACTGAAGCTTTCTTT. It encodes CASSVSGTGFTEAFF.

The chain employs TRBV10-3 and TRBJ1-2; 10 bases map to TRBD1. Germline lookup yields CDR1 ENHRY and CDR2 SYGVKD. V lost 6 bases to trimming and J lost 8 bases; unmatched junction nucleotides: 6. The CDR3 has 13 residues. The CDR3 sequence: CAIRGTGEGGYTF. In DNA form, the CDR3 reads TGTGCCATCAGGGGGACAGGGGAAGGCGGCTACACCTTC.